The 9 T cell receptor beta chains below were found in one sample sequenced in a study of Graves' ophthalmopathy and Graves' hyperthyroidism. The TCR beta CDR3 regions underwent amplification from RNA transcripts. Amplification began with first-round RT-PCR using HTBI primers, then second-round multiplex PCR was performed. Each CDR3 protein gets one entry after TCRdb re-called the multiplex PCR reads with MiXCR. The data contain under 800,000 distinct CDR3 sequences, approximately 21% of them singletons. Sequencing input: peripheral blood. Every receptor here comes from a woman under 30 with stable Graves' hyperthyroidism. Some clones in this sample may be carry-over from other donors' samples.

There are many counts of this clonotype. The chain uses TRBV6-5 and TRBJ2-7; 11 positions match TRBD1. The CDR3 has 15 residues. V gave up 2 bases and J gave up 3 bases; unmatched junction bases: 3. Germline values: CDR1 MNHEY, CDR2 SVGAGI. CDR3 coding DNA: TGTGCCAGCAGTTACCGGGACAGGGGGAACTACGAGCAGTACTTC. Translated, it gives CASSYRDRGNYEQYF.

This clonotype occurred a few times. The chain carries TRBV6-5 and TRBJ2-5; weak D call: TRBD1 (6 bases). Germline CDR1 and CDR2: MNHEY and SVGAGI. This CDR3 is 14 amino acids long. Trimming took 2 bases from V and 3 from J, leaving 10 bases between them. The CDR3 region is CASSYGGGEETQYF. CDR3 nucleotide sequence: TGTGCCAGCAGTTACGGGGGCGGCGAAGAGACCCAGTACTTC.

This clonotype showed up many times. The rearrangement links TRBV6-5 to TRBJ2-5; unclear D gene. This CDR3 comprises 14 residues. V gave up 0 bases and J gave up 1 base, with 6 bases separating them. Germline assignment: CDR1 MNHEY and CDR2 SVGAGI. Written as DNA, the CDR3 is TGTGCCAGCAGTTACTCGAATAGCCAAGAGACCCAGTACTTC. It is translated as CASSYSNSQETQYF.

The chain carries TRBV13 and TRBJ2-2; D remains ambiguous. V lost 5 bases and J lost 3, with 10 bases in between. Germline V gene sequence: CDR1 PRHDT, CDR2 FYEKMQ (reference sequence). The CDR3 contains 14 residues. The CDR3 reads CASSPVTHTGELFF. For the CDR3, the DNA is TGTGCCAGCAGCCCCGTCACGCACACCGGGGAGCTGTTTTTT.

This chain uses TRBV6-2 or TRBV6-3 with TRBJ1-2; 8 bases map to TRBD1. This CDR3 region has 18 residues. Germline-derived CDR1 and CDR2 are MNHEY and SVGEGT. V lost 2 bases to trimming and J lost 3 bases; unmatched junction nucleotides: 14. The CDR3 loop is CASSYPADQGARDYGYTF. The CDR3 bases are TGTGCCAGCAGTTACCCAGCGGATCAGGGGGCGAGGGACTATGGCTACACCTTC.

This clonotype has ten or more counts. The chain combines TRBV27 with TRBJ2-2; D not certain. Germline lookup yields CDR1 MNHEY and CDR2 SMNVEV (reference sequence). The V end was cut by 3 bases, the J end by 7 bases, with 3 bases between. CDR3 length equals 11 residues. The CDR3 here is CASSFFGELFF. The CDR3 bases are TGTGCCAGCAGTTTTTTCGGGGAGCTGTTTTTT.

The V call is TRBV12-3 or TRBV12-4, the J call TRBJ1-1; D uncertain. This CDR3 contains 15 residues. V lost 0 bases to trimming and J lost 5 bases, with 13 bases between them. CDR3 sequence: CASSLAMGIETEAFF. In DNA, the CDR3 is TGTGCCAGCAGTTTAGCGATGGGGATTGAAACTGAAGCTTTCTTT.

This clonotype has just a few counts. The V and J genes are TRBV6-2 or TRBV6-3 and TRBJ2-5; the match to TRBD2 covers 8 bases. With V trimmed by 4 bases and J by 1 base, 8 bases remained unmatched. The CDR3 has 16 amino acids. Germline V gene lookup returns CDR1 MNHEY and CDR2 SVGEGT. The CDR3 sequence: CASSSPGLGLQETQYF. CDR3 sequence (DNA): TGTGCCAGCAGTTCCCCGGGACTAGGACTCCAAGAGACCCAGTACTTC.

Of note for this clonotype: This could be a read error, since a much larger clone is one nucleotide away. V gene TRBV6-1 combines with J gene TRBJ2-7; 8 bases are shared with TRBD2. CDR3 length: 15 residues. Germline trimming cut 6 bases from V and 5 bases from J; bases unmatched to any gene: 12. The germline V gene encodes CDR1 MNHNS and CDR2 SASEGT. Written as DNA, the CDR3 is TGTGCCAGCAGGGAACGGGAGGGCGGATCCCACGAGCAGTACTTC. Its translation: CASREREGGSHEQYF.